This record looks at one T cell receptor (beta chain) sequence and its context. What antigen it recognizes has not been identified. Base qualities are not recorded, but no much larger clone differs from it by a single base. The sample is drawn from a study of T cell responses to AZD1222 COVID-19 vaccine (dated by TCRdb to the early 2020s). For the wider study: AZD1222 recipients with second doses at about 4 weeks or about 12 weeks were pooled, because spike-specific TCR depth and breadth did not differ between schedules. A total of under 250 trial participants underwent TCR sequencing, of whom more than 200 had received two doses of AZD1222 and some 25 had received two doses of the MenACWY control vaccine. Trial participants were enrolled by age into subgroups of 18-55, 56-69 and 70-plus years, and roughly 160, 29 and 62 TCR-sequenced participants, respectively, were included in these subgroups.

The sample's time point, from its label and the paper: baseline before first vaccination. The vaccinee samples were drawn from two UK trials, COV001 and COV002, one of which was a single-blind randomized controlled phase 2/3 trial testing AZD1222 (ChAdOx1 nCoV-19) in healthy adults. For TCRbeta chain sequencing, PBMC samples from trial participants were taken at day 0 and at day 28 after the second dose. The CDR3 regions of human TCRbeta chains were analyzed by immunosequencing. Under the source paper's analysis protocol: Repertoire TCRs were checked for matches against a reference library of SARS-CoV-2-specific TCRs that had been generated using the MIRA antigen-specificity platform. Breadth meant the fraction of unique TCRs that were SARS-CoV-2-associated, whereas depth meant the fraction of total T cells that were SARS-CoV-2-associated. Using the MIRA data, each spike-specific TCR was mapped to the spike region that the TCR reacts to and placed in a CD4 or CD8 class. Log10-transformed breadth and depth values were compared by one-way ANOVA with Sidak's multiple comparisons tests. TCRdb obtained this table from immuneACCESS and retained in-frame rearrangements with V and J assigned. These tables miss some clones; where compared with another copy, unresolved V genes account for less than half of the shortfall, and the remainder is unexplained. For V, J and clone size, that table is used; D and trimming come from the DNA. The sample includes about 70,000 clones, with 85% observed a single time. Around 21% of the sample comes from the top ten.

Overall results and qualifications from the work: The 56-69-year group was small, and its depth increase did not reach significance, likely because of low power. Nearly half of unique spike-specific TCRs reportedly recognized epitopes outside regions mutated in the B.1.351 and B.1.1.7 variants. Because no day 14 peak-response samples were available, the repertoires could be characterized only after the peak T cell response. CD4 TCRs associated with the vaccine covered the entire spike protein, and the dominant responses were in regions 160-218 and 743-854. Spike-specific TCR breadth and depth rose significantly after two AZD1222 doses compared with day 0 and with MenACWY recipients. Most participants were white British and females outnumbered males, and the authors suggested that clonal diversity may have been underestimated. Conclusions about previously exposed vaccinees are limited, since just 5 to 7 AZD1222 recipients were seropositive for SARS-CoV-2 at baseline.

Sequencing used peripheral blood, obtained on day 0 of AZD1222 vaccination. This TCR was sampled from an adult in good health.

The CDR3 corresponds to CASSPTPPRGTEAFF. The DNA sequence reads TGTGCCAGCAGTCCCACACCCCCGCGAGGGACTGAAGCTTTCTTT. Here the chain combines TRBV25-1 and TRBJ1-1; the D gene is unclear. From the cysteine up to the phenylalanine, the CDR3 has a length of 15 residues. The read is trimmed to its CDR3 DNA, 45 bases read in frame from base 1. V is pared back by 5 bases and J by 5 bases, with 18 bases lying between the germline termini. CDR1 and CDR2, per the germline V gene, are MGHDK and SYGVNS.